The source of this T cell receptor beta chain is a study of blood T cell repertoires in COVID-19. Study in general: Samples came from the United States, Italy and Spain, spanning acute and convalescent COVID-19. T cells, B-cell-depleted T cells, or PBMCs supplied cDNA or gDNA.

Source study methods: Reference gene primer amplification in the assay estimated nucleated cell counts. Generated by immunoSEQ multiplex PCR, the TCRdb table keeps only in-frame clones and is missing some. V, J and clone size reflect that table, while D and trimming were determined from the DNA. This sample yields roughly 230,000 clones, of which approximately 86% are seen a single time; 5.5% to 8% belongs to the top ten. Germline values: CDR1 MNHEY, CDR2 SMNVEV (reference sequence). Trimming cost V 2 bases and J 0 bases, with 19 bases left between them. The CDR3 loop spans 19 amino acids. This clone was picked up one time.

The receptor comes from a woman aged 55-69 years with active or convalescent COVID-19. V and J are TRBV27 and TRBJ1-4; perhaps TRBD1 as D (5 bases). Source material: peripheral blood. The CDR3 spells CASSLKSPREGTTNEKLFF. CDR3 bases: TGTGCCAGCAGTTTAAAATCCCCTCGGGAGGGGACAACTAATGAAAAACTGTTTTTT. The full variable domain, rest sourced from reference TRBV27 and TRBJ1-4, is EAQVTQNPRYLITVTGKKLTVTCSQNMNHEYMSWYRQDPGLGLRQIYYSMNVEVTDKGDVPEGYKVSRKEKRNFPLILESPSPNQTSLYFCASSLKSPREGTTNEKLFFGSGTQLSVL.